The 20 T cell receptor beta chains in this list originate from one sample, sequenced in a study of T cell repertoires in cytomegalovirus infection. Each CDR3 protein gets one entry after TCRdb re-called the reads with MiXCR. The sample includes more than 200,000 distinct CDR3 sequences, approximately 9% of them seen just once. What was sequenced was PBMCs. All receptors come from a human donor in good health (CMV status not recorded). Some clones in this sample may be carry-over from other donors' samples.

This clonotype was observed many times. V is TRBV7-4 and J is TRBJ2-7; TRBD1 matches 8 bases. Germline CDR1 and CDR2: SGHVT and SQSDAQ. J was trimmed by 2 bases and V by 3 bases; bases with no gene match: 3. CDR3 size: 14 residues. This CDR3 is CASSLGTGTYEQYF. In DNA, the CDR3 is TGTGCCAGCAGCTTGGGGACAGGTACCTACGAGCAGTACTTC. The complete variable domain, with remaining parts taken from reference TRBV7-4 and TRBJ2-7, reads GAGVSQSPRYKVAKRGRDVALRCDSISGHVTLYWYRQTLGQGSEVLTYSQSDAQRDKSGRPSGRFSAERPERSVSTLKIQRTEQGDSAVYLCASSLGTGTYEQYFGPGTRLTVT.

This clonotype was recorded at least ten times. This chain uses TRBV12-3 or TRBV12-4 with TRBJ1-6; no reliable D call. The V end lost 6 bases, the J end lost 0 bases, and 6 bases lay between the germline ends. The CDR3 loop spans 14 amino acids. CDR3: CASRISSYNSPLHF. DNA of the CDR3: TGTGCCAGCAGGATTAGCTCCTATAATTCACCCCTCCACTTT.

The table lists this clonotype with a few counts. J is TRBJ2-2 and V is TRBV6-2 or TRBV6-3, with 10 bases fitting TRBD1. This CDR3 comprises 17 residues. Germline-derived CDR1 and CDR2 are MNHEY and SVGEGT. The J segment lost 5 bases and the V segment lost 6 bases, leaving 12 bases of the junction unmatched. This chain's CDR3 is CASRHPGQGLSTGELFF. Written as DNA, the CDR3 is TGTGCCAGCAGACACCCGGGACAGGGGTTGTCGACCGGGGAGCTGTTTTTT.

This clonotype was counted at least ten times. The V and J genes are TRBV7-2 and TRBJ2-7, with TRBD1 as a possible D gene (6 bases). This CDR3 is 15 amino acids long. V lost 0 bases, J lost 3 bases, and 12 bases lay in between. The germline CDR1 and CDR2 sequences are SGHTA and FQGNSA. The CDR3 loop reads CASSLAPGTIYEQYF. The CDR3 region has the DNA TGTGCCAGCAGCTTAGCGCCCGGGACAATCTACGAGCAGTACTTC.

This clonotype was seen at least ten times. The rearrangement uses TRBV6-2 or TRBV6-3 and TRBJ1-1, with TRBD1 matching over 9 bases. The CDR3 has 15 amino acids. V was pared by 4 bases and J by 3 bases, with 6 bases of the junction left unmatched. Germline values: CDR1 MNHEY, CDR2 SVGEGT. This CDR3 reads CASSWGQGRDTEAFF. CDR3 DNA sequence: TGTGCCAGCAGTTGGGGACAGGGACGAGACACTGAAGCTTTCTTT.

This clonotype appeared many times. The chain couples TRBV7-2 to TRBJ2-5; D is possibly TRBD1 (6 bases). CDR1 and CDR2 from the germline V gene are SGHTA and FQGNSA. V dropped 5 bases and J dropped 3 bases, with 10 bases sitting between them. The CDR3 loop spans 13 amino acids. This chain's CDR3 is CASSPDRKETQYF. In DNA form, the CDR3 reads TGTGCCAGCAGCCCAGACAGGAAAGAGACCCAGTACTTC.

This clonotype was seen ten or more times. V is TRBV20-1 and J is TRBJ1-1, with 9 bases fitting TRBD1. The junction had 4 bases not matched to a gene; V was cut back by 2 bases and J by 0 bases. This CDR3 region has 15 residues. CDR1 and CDR2 (germline): DFQATT, SNEGSKA (reference sequence). The CDR3 here is CSARPDRGMNTEAFF. The CDR3 bases are TGCAGTGCTAGACCCGACAGGGGGATGAACACTGAAGCTTTCTTT.

This clonotype was detected many times. This sequence joins TRBV7-2 and TRBJ1-5; D unresolved. The CDR3 is 14 residues long. CDR1 is SGHTA and CDR2 is FQGNSA in the germline V gene. V was clipped by 5 bases and J by 0 bases, with 8 bases between them. The CDR3: CASSELYSNQPQHF. The DNA for the CDR3 is TGTGCCAGCAGCGAATTGTATAGCAATCAGCCCCAGCATTTT.

This clonotype was seen at least ten times. The chain uses TRBV10-1 and TRBJ1-1; D is uncertain. The length of the CDR3 is 11 residues. Germline values: CDR1 WNHNN, CDR2 SYGVQD (reference sequence). V was trimmed by 7 bases and J by 2 bases, leaving 5 bases between them. CDR3 sequence (DNA): TGCGCCAGCATATCAAACACTGAAGCTTTCTTT. It specifies CASISNTEAFF.

This clonotype appeared many times. The V and J genes are TRBV29-1 and TRBJ2-7, with 7 bases aligning to TRBD1. CDR1 is SQVTM, CDR2 ANQGSEA, per germline. This CDR3 region has 13 residues. CDR3 loop: CRDHRTGTYEQYF. CDR3 nucleotide sequence: TGCAGAGACCATCGGACAGGAACCTACGAGCAGTACTTC.

The table lists this clonotype with a few counts. The genes are TRBV12-3 or TRBV12-4 and TRBJ2-5, with 7 bases identical to TRBD1. The CDR3 spans 14 residues. V dropped 2 bases and J dropped 5; count of bases not matched to a gene: 5. DNA for the CDR3: TGTGCCAGCAGTTTAAGGGGGCCGGGGGAGACCCAGTACTTC. Its protein product is CASSLRGPGETQYF.

The chain joins TRBV5-6 to TRBJ2-7, with 8 bases lining up with TRBD1. The trim removed 7 bases at V and 1 base at J, leaving 13 bases unmatched. The CDR3 is made up of 16 amino acids. Germline V gene sequence: CDR1 SGHDT, CDR2 YYEEEE. CDR3 nucleotides: TGTGCCAGCGACTCACGTGAGACAGGGGTATCCTACGAGCAGTACTTC. It encodes CASDSRETGVSYEQYF.

The table lists this clonotype with many counts. The V call is TRBV7-2, the J call TRBJ1-3; D perhaps matches TRBD1 (6 bases). The germline V gene encodes CDR1 SGHTA and CDR2 FQGNSA. The CDR3 length is 13 residues. The V gene lost 3 bases and the J gene lost 4 bases, with 7 bases spanning the gap. DNA of the CDR3: TGTGCCAGCAGCTTCCAGGGGGGAAACACCATATATTTT. Its protein is CASSFQGGNTIYF.

The chain joins TRBV7-2 to TRBJ2-7; D gene unclear. There are 12 residues in the CDR3. Looked up from germline, CDR1 is SGHTA and CDR2 is FQGNSA. The V gene lost 2 bases and the J gene lost 9 bases, with 11 bases spanning the gap. CDR3 loop: CASSLSRRAQYF. The CDR3 DNA reads TGTGCCAGCAGCTTAAGCCGCCGGGCGCAGTACTTC.

This chain links TRBV28 with TRBJ2-5; possibly TRBD2 for D (7 bases). V dropped 11 bases and J dropped 4 bases, with 20 bases sitting between them. Germline CDR1 reads MDHEN; CDR2 reads SYDVKM. The CDR3 totals 14 residues. DNA of the CDR3: TGTGCCCATATGAGGGGGGGGCCGGGAGAGACCCAGTACTTC. Amino acid sequence: CAHMRGGPGETQYF.

This clonotype was counted at least ten times. The V gene is TRBV7-2, the J gene TRBJ2-3, with a weak D call TRBD2 (6 bases). CDR3 length: 15 amino acids. Germline CDR1 reads SGHTA; CDR2 reads FQGNSA. V was clipped by 5 bases and J by 2 bases, with 14 bases between them. CDR3 region: CASSPVRGSTDTQYF. DNA of the CDR3: TGTGCCAGCAGCCCGGTGCGGGGTTCCACAGATACGCAGTATTTT.

V gene TRBV7-9 combines with J gene TRBJ1-1; D remains ambiguous. There are 13 residues in the CDR3. CDR1 SEHNR and CDR2 FQNEAQ come from the germline V gene (reference sequence). V was pared by 0 bases and J by 5 bases, with 7 bases between. The CDR3 loop reads CASSLASGTEAFF. The DNA for the CDR3 is TGTGCCAGCAGCTTAGCGTCTGGGACTGAAGCTTTCTTT. Full variable domain (rest looked up from reference TRBV7-9 and TRBJ1-1): DTGVSQNPRHKITKRGQNVTFRCDPISEHNRLYWYRQTLGQGPEFLTYFQNEAQLEKSRLLSDRFSAERPKGSFSTLEIQRTEQGDSAMYLCASSLASGTEAFFGQGTRLTVV.

This clonotype was detected only once. The chain couples TRBV6-1 to TRBJ2-1; a possible D gene is TRBD1 (6 bases). The V end was cut by 5 bases, the J end by 0 bases, with 17 bases between. The CDR3 has 17 amino acids. Germline V lookup: CDR1 MNHNS, CDR2 SASEGT. In DNA, the CDR3 is TGTGCCAGCAGTTTCCTGAGGGACACCACCTCCTACAATGAGCAGTTCTTC. Translation gives CASSFLRDTTSYNEQFF.

This clonotype was detected many times. This chain connects TRBV7-2 to TRBJ2-7, with 8 nucleotides matching TRBD2. The germline gives CDR1 SGHTA, CDR2 FQGNSA. The CDR3 covers 14 residues. V was clipped by 3 bases and J by 6 bases; unmatched bases: 7. CDR3 in amino acids: CASSLWTSSAEQYF. In DNA, the CDR3 is TGTGCCAGCAGCTTGTGGACTAGCTCGGCCGAGCAGTACTTC.

This clonotype was seen ten or more times. This chain uses TRBV6-6 with TRBJ2-1; TRBD2 matches at 12 bases. J lost 4 bases, V lost 6 bases, and 10 bases had no gene match. The germline V gene has CDR1 MNHNY and CDR2 SVGAGI (reference sequence). The CDR3 consists of 17 residues. Here the CDR3 reads CASRLDGTSGPYNEQFF. In DNA, the CDR3 is TGTGCCAGCAGGCTCGATGGGACTAGCGGGCCTTACAATGAGCAGTTCTTC.